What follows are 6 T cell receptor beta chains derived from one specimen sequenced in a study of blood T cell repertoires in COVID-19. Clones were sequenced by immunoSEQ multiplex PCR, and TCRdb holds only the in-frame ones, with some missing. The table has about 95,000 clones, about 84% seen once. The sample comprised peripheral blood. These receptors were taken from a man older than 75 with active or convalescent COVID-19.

DNA of the CDR3: TGTGCCACCTCCCCCGGGGGGCGGGCCGGGGAAAAACTGTTTTTT. It codes for CATSPGGRAGEKLFF. This chain links TRBV28 with TRBJ1-4; tentatively, D is TRBD1 (6 bases). Germline V gene lookup returns CDR1 MDHEN and CDR2 SYDVKM. Trimming took 10 bases from V and 8 from J, leaving 23 bases between them. The CDR3 is made up of 15 amino acids.

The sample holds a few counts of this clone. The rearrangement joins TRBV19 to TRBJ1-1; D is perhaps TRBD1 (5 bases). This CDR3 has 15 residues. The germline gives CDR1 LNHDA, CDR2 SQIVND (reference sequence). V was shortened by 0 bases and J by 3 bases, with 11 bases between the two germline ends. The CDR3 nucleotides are TGTGCCAGTAGTATAGAGCAGGGAAGGGACACTGAAGCTTTCTTT. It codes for CASSIEQGRDTEAFF.

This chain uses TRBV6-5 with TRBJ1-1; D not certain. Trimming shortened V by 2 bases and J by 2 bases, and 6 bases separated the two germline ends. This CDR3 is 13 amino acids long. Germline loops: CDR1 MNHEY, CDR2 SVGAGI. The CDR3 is CASSYQVNTEAFF. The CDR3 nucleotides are TGTGCCAGCAGTTACCAGGTAAACACTGAAGCTTTCTTT.

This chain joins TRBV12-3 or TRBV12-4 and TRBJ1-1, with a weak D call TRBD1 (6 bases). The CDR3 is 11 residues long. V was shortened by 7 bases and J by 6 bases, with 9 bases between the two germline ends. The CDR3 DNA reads TGTGCCAGCACCAAGGGGGCTGAAGCTTTCTTT. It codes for CASTKGAEAFF.

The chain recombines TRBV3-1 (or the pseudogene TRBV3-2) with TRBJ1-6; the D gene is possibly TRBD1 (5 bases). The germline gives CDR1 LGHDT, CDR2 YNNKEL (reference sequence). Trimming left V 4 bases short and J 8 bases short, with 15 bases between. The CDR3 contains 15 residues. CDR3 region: CASSPSLTGDSPLHF. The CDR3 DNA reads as TGTGCCAGCAGCCCGTCTCTCACGGGGGATTCACCCCTCCACTTT.

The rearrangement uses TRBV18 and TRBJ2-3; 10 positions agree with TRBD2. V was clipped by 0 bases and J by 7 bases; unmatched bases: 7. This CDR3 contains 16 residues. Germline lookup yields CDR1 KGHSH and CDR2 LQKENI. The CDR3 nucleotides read TGTGCCAGCTCACCACCCCTAGCGGGGGATCCCTATACGCAGTATTTT. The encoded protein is CASSPPLAGDPYTQYF.